A single sample is the source of the 24 T cell receptor beta chains below, sequenced in a study of T cell repertoires in cytomegalovirus infection. TCRdb re-analysed the reads in MiXCR, keeping a single row per CDR3 protein. The repertoire holds around 170,000 distinct CDR3 sequences, with 13% to 15% as singletons. Sequenced input: PBMCs. Every receptor here comes from a human donor in good health (CMV status not recorded). Some clones in this sample may be carry-over from other donors' samples.

This clonotype showed up many times. The chain uses TRBV7-2 and TRBJ2-5; D is perhaps TRBD2 (5 bases). CDR3 length: 12 residues. The V gene lost 5 bases and the J gene lost 5 bases, with 9 bases spanning the gap. CDR1 and CDR2 from the germline V gene are SGHTA and FQGNSA. The CDR3 nucleotides are TGTGCCAGCAGCCGACCGGGGGAGACCCAGTACTTC. This codes for CASSRPGETQYF.

This clonotype was recorded at least ten times. This chain uses TRBV28 with TRBJ1-2; perhaps TRBD1 as D (5 bases). This CDR3 is 13 amino acids long. Germline V gives CDR1 MDHEN, CDR2 SYDVKM. The V end lost 7 bases, the J end lost 4 bases, and 13 bases lay between the germline ends. The CDR3 coding sequence is TGTGCCAGCACTCCAGGGTTGGGCTATGGCTACACCTTC. Translated: CASTPGLGYGYTF.

Written as DNA, the CDR3 is TGTGCCAGCAGCTTGAGGACACCTGGGAATGAGCAGTTCTTC. It encodes CASSLRTPGNEQFF. The chain links TRBV5-6 to TRBJ2-1, with D maybe TRBD1 (5 bases). Germline V CDR1 and CDR2: SGHDT, YYEEEE. This CDR3 region has 14 residues. V was clipped by 1 base and J by 7 bases, with 12 bases between them.

This chain uses TRBV6-2 or TRBV6-3 with TRBJ2-7; 13 nucleotides agree with TRBD2. Germline lookup yields CDR1 MNHEY and CDR2 SVGEGT. The CDR3 spans 20 residues. V was clipped by 0 bases and J by 0 bases; unmatched bases: 11. CDR3 residues: CASSYSPGLAGLASSYEQYF. As DNA, the CDR3 is TGTGCCAGCAGTTACTCGCCGGGACTAGCGGGGCTTGCTAGCTCCTACGAGCAGTACTTC.

This clonotype came up many times. The gene calls are TRBV7-8 and TRBJ2-1; 7 bases are shared with TRBD2. Germline values: CDR1 SGHVS, CDR2 FQNEAQ. This CDR3 spans 14 amino acids. Losses at the gene ends were 6 bases for V and 4 bases for J; bases not matched to a gene: 6. CDR3 amino acids: CASSIAGLYNEQFF. The CDR3, as DNA: TGTGCCAGCAGTATAGCGGGTCTATACAATGAGCAGTTCTTC. Full variable domain (rest looked up from reference TRBV7-8 and TRBJ2-1): GAGVSQSPRYKVAKRGQDVALRCDPISGHVSLFWYQQALGQGPEFLTYFQNEAQLDKSGLPSDRFFAERPEGSVSTLKIQRTQQEDSAVYLCASSIAGLYNEQFFGPGTRLTVL.

This clonotype occurred many times. The chain has TRBV7-8 and TRBJ2-5; a possible D gene is TRBD2 (5 bases). Germline CDR1 SGHVS, CDR2 FQNEAQ. The CDR3 runs 12 residues. The V end lost 5 bases, the J end lost 5 bases, and 9 bases lay between the germline ends. In DNA, the CDR3 is TGTGCCAGCAGCCCCGAGCGGGAGACCCAGTACTTC. Residues: CASSPERETQYF.

This chain links TRBV29-1 with TRBJ2-2; D uncertain. The CDR3 is made up of 12 amino acids. Germline V gene data show CDR1 as SQVTM and CDR2 as ANQGSEA. With 3 bases removed from V and 5 bases from J, the gap between germline ends came to 7 bases. CDR3 in DNA: TGCAGCGTTGAGGGGAATACCGGGGAGCTGTTTTTT. It encodes CSVEGNTGELFF.

This clonotype was detected ten times or more. The CDR3 coding sequence is TGTGCCAGCAGCTTAAGGAGCGGGAGGCCTTCAGATACGCAGTATTTT. It yields the protein CASSLRSGRPSDTQYF. V and J are TRBV7-2 and TRBJ2-3, with 9 bases identical to TRBD2. This CDR3 is built from 16 residues. Germline loops: CDR1 SGHTA, CDR2 FQGNSA. V shed 2 bases, J shed 4 bases, and the junction held 7 bases outside the gene matches.

This clonotype showed up many times. The V call is TRBV7-2, the J call TRBJ2-4; TRBD1 matches at 7 bases. V was clipped by 6 bases and J by 0 bases; unmatched bases: 8. From germline, CDR1 is SGHTA and CDR2 FQGNSA. This CDR3 is 16 amino acids long. Written as DNA, the CDR3 is TGTGCCAGCAGACCTCGACAGGGTGTAGCCAAAAACATTCAGTACTTC. Its protein is CASRPRQGVAKNIQYF.

This chain links TRBV12-3 or TRBV12-4 with TRBJ1-3; TRBD1 agrees at 10 bases. J lost 3 bases, V lost 6 bases, and 20 bases had no gene match. This CDR3 region has 20 residues. The DNA for the CDR3 is TGTGCCAGCAGGCCCACACTGGACAGGGGGACCCATTTAGGTGGAAACACCATATATTTT. Amino acids: CASRPTLDRGTHLGGNTIYF.

The table lists this clonotype with a few counts. V is TRBV12-5 and J is TRBJ1-2; perhaps TRBD1 as D (6 bases). The CDR3 runs to 17 residues. CDR1 LGHNT and CDR2 FRNRAP come from the germline V gene. V was trimmed by 0 bases and J by 4 bases, leaving 18 bases between them. CDR3 sequence reads: CASGLVLRDTHFYGYTF. The CDR3 DNA is TGTGCTAGTGGTTTGGTACTCCGGGACACTCACTTCTATGGCTACACCTTC.

This clonotype was counted at least ten times. The chain is built from TRBV12-3 or TRBV12-4 and TRBJ1-1, with D unclear. V was shortened by 5 bases and J by 1 base, with 8 bases between the two germline ends. CDR3 length: 13 amino acids. The CDR3 spells CASSLKRNTEAFF. The DNA for the CDR3 is TGTGCCAGCAGTCTAAAGAGGAACACTGAAGCTTTCTTT.

A few counts support this clonotype. The chain is built from TRBV5-1 and TRBJ2-1; D gene unclear. CDR3 length equals 17 residues. Deletions cut 3 bases from V and 0 bases from J, with 16 bases between. Germline assignment: CDR1 SGHRS and CDR2 YFSETQ. The CDR3 DNA reads TGCGCCAGCAGCTCGGAAATCTTGGGTAGCTCCTACAATGAGCAGTTCTTC. This gives the protein CASSSEILGSSYNEQFF. Together with reference TRBV5-1 and TRBJ2-1, the CDR3 gives the full variable domain: KAGVTQTPRYLIKTRGQQVTLSCSPISGHRSVSWYQQTPGQGLQFLFEYFSETQRNKGNFPGRFSGRQFSNSRSEMNVSTLELGDSALYLCASSSEILGSSYNEQFFGPGTRLTVL.

This clonotype was observed at least ten times. The chain carries TRBV7-2 and TRBJ2-7; no reliable D call. This CDR3 has 14 residues. Trimming cost V 6 bases and J 5 bases, with 17 bases left between them. The germline CDR1 and CDR2 sequences are SGHTA and FQGNSA. CDR3 bases: TGTGCCAGCAGACCCGGTTCGCTCCGCAACGAGCAGTACTTC. Translated, it gives CASRPGSLRNEQYF. Looking up the rest from reference TRBV7-2 and TRBJ2-7 gives the full variable domain: GAGVSQSPSNKVTEKGKDVELRCDPISGHTALYWYRQSLGQGLEFLIYFQGNSAPDKSGLPSDRFSAERTGGSVSTLTIQRTQQEDSAVYLCASRPGSLRNEQYFGPGTRLTVT.

This clonotype was seen repeatedly, ten times or more. The chain recombines TRBV28 with TRBJ1-4, with D unclear. This CDR3 spans 16 amino acids. The V gene lost 1 base and the J gene lost 8 bases, with 17 bases spanning the gap. CDR1 and CDR2 from the germline V gene are MDHEN and SYDVKM. The CDR3: CASSLSDLPVREKLFF. The CDR3 bases are TGTGCCAGCAGTTTATCGGATTTACCCGTTCGGGAAAAACTGTTTTTT.

The V and J genes are TRBV5-5 and TRBJ1-3; no clear D. This CDR3 has 16 amino acids. Trimming stripped 0 bases from V and 4 bases from J, with 14 bases between. Germline CDR1 is SGHKS and CDR2 is YYEKEE (reference sequence). The CDR3 region has the DNA TGTGCCAGCAGCTTGGAACGGGGTTTGTTGGGAAACACCATATATTTT. Amino acids: CASSLERGLLGNTIYF.

V gene TRBV28 combines with J gene TRBJ1-1; D may be TRBD1 (5 bases). V was cut by 6 bases and J by 8 bases, with 19 bases left in between. CDR3 length equals 14 residues. Germline loops: CDR1 MDHEN, CDR2 SYDVKM. The CDR3 sequence is CASSSPPGATEAFF. The CDR3 coding sequence is TGTGCCAGCAGCAGCCCCCCTGGGGCGACGGAAGCTTTCTTT.

This clonotype was seen a handful of times. V and J are TRBV7-9 and TRBJ2-7; possibly TRBD1 for D (6 bases). V was pared by 4 bases and J by 2 bases, with 15 bases between. The germline V gene has CDR1 SEHNR and CDR2 FQNEAQ (reference sequence). There are 15 residues in the CDR3. The CDR3 DNA reads TGTGCCAGCAGCTCCCTCCGGGACAACCCCTACGAGCAGTACTTC. It codes for CASSSLRDNPYEQYF. Drawing the rest from reference TRBV7-9 and TRBJ2-7, the complete variable domain is DTGVSQNPRHKITKRGQNVTFRCDPISEHNRLYWYRQTLGQGPEFLTYFQNEAQLEKSRLLSDRFSAERPKGSFSTLEIQRTEQGDSAMYLCASSSLRDNPYEQYFGPGTRLTVT.

In this sample, this clonotype turned up many times. J is TRBJ1-1 and V is TRBV11-2, with TRBD1 as a possible D gene (5 bases). V was shortened by 9 bases and J by 4 bases, with 15 bases between the two germline ends. The CDR3 runs to 13 residues. Germline V gives CDR1 SGHAT, CDR2 FQNNGV. This chain's CDR3 is CASTQGFGTEAFF. The CDR3 DNA sequence: TGTGCCAGTACTCAGGGATTCGGCACTGAAGCTTTCTTT.

This clonotype was seen more than once but under ten times. This chain links TRBV18 with TRBJ1-1; no clear D. The CDR3 has 13 amino acids. V was shortened by 5 bases and J by 5 bases, with 12 bases between the two germline ends. The germline V gene encodes CDR1 KGHSH and CDR2 LQKENI. The CDR3, as DNA: TGTGCCAGCTCAGTGATTTCGGGGACTGAAGCTTTCTTT. Translation: CASSVISGTEAFF.

The table lists this clonotype with a few counts. This sequence joins TRBV7-2 and TRBJ2-5; D is perhaps TRBD2 (5 bases). The CDR3 contains 15 residues. CDR1 is SGHTA and CDR2 is FQGNSA in the germline V gene. Between the trimmed V and J ends, which lost 1 base and 2 bases, there was a span of 11 bases. CDR3 nucleotides: TGTGCCAGCAGCTTAGGAGGGTGGGCACAAGAGACCCAGTACTTC. This encodes CASSLGGWAQETQYF.

This clonotype turned up a few times. The rearrangement links TRBV5-1 to TRBJ1-1, with 7 positions matching TRBD1. Germline V gives CDR1 SGHRS, CDR2 YFSETQ. The V segment lost 3 bases and the J segment 0 bases; nucleotides outside the gene matches: 5. CDR3 length equals 15 residues. The CDR3, as DNA: TGCGCCAGCAGCTACACGGGACAGATGAACACTGAAGCTTTCTTT. The encoded protein is CASSYTGQMNTEAFF. The full variable domain, in which reference TRBV5-1 and TRBJ1-1 provide the parts outside the CDR3, is KAGVTQTPRYLIKTRGQQVTLSCSPISGHRSVSWYQQTPGQGLQFLFEYFSETQRNKGNFPGRFSGRQFSNSRSEMNVSTLELGDSALYLCASSYTGQMNTEAFFGQGTRLTVV.

This clonotype was found many times. V usage is TRBV7-6 and J usage is TRBJ2-5, with no clear D. The germline gives CDR1 SGHVS, CDR2 FNYEAQ. The CDR3 is 13 residues long. The ends were cut back, 2 bases at V and 5 bases at J, with 9 bases in the middle. CDR3 in amino acids: CASSLRLRETQYF. The CDR3 DNA reads as TGTGCCAGCAGCTTAAGATTAAGGGAGACCCAGTACTTC.

This clonotype has more than one count but fewer than ten. The J gene is TRBJ2-7, the V gene TRBV7-2; D gene uncertain. This CDR3 region has 15 residues. Trimming pared 1 base from V and 4 bases from J, leaving 14 bases between. The V gene's germline CDR1 is SGHTA and CDR2 FQGNSA. The CDR3 sequence: CASSLVPGVYYEQYF. The CDR3 coding sequence is TGTGCCAGCAGCTTAGTCCCCGGAGTATATTACGAGCAGTACTTC.